Listed below are T cell receptor beta chains from one sample, sequenced in a study of Tregs in tolerant kidney transplant recipients. This table comes from immunoSEQ multiplex PCR, and its TCRdb copy is limited to in-frame clones, with some not included. The sample contains approximately 98,000 clones, nearly 90% of which appear only once. Sequenced here: CD4+ T cells from blood, sampled before the transplant. All receptors come from a human donor who received a combined kidney and bone marrow transplant. Both conserved end residues are part of each CDR3. Each record gives: clone size, V gene, J gene, CDR3 protein. Clone size is stated in some rows and not others, as once, few, many or a class when expanded.

NA,TRBV11-1,TRBJ2-3,CASSLPGTDTQYF
NA,TRBV7-2,TRBJ1-5,CASSADRAFSNQPQHF
NA,TRBV5-1,TRBJ2-7,CASSLGTVKRDEQYF
NA,TRBV28,TRBJ1-1,CASSNRVEAFF
NA,TRBV7-2,TRBJ2-7,CASSHRDSQKQYF
NA,TRBV27,TRBJ2-2,CARWGTSGLTGELFF
NA,TRBV5-4,TRBJ1-5,CASSLGGTGGSQPQHF
NA,TRBV5-1,TRBJ2-7,CASSRVAGTYEQYF
NA,TRBV7-2,TRBJ2-5,CASTQTGVLETQYF
NA,TRBV7-2,TRBJ2-3,CASSPLAVRPDTQYF
NA,TRBV6-1,TRBJ1-3,CASSESLPGMATIYF
NA,TRBV6-5,TRBJ2-7,CASRTGFEQYF
NA,TRBV7-9,TRBJ2-3,CASSLAGGGDTQYF
NA,TRBV9,TRBJ2-5,CASSVSPPGTGQETQYF
NA,TRBV6-1,TRBJ1-2,CATQQGPNYGYTF
NA,TRBV4-1,TRBJ2-3,CASSQDWTGADTQYF
NA,TRBV9,TRBJ2-3,CASSVDPTLVGEGTDTQYF
NA,TRBV27,TRBJ1-4,CASSLWAVETGEAEKLFF
once,TRBV7-2,TRBJ2-3,CASLMGLAGLTDTQYF